Each of the 7 T cell receptor beta chains below was sequenced from the same sample in a study of tumor-infiltrating T cells and Merkel cell polyomavirus. Study summary: The study examined CD8+ T cells specific for the Merkel cell polyomavirus KLL epitope.

Robust Merkel cell polyomavirus Large T antigen positivity by immunohistochemistry was seen in all patients' tumors. Assay: immunoSEQ multiplex PCR; the TCRdb copy retains only in-frame clones and omits some. The sample lists about 25,000 clones; roughly 85% were seen once. The sequencing sample was made of lymph node tissue. The receptors stem from a man aged 45-65 years with Merkel cell carcinoma.

The chain combines TRBV10-3 with TRBJ1-2, with 9 bases matching TRBD1. V shed 0 bases, J shed 7 bases, and the junction held 12 bases outside the gene matches. CDR3 length: 17 residues. Germline-derived CDR1 and CDR2 are ENHRY and SYGVKD. The CDR3 nucleotides are TGTGCCATCAGTGAGTCATTATCGGACAGGGGCTTTGGTGGCTACACCTTC. This encodes CAISESLSDRGFGGYTF.

This sequence joins TRBV30 and TRBJ2-1; perhaps TRBD1 as D (6 bases). The CDR3 has 12 amino acids. Germline V CDR1 and CDR2: GTSNPN, SVGIG (reference sequence). Trimming cost V 7 bases and J 7 bases, with 14 bases left between them. The DNA for the CDR3 is TGTGCCTTCTCACAGGGTTGGAATGAGCAGTTCTTC. This translates into CAFSQGWNEQFF.

This chain joins TRBV18 and TRBJ2-1; TRBD1 aligns across 9 bases. This CDR3 spans 13 amino acids. V shed 4 bases and J 10 bases; nucleotides not matched to a gene: 5. From germline, CDR1 is KGHSH and CDR2 LQKENI. DNA for the CDR3: TGTGCCAGCTCACGGGGACAGGGCGGCGAGCAGTTCTTC. Its translation is CASSRGQGGEQFF.

The chain joins TRBV28 to TRBJ1-6, with D tentatively TRBD1 (5 bases). The V end was cut by 8 bases, the J end by 0 bases, with 17 bases between. This CDR3 spans 17 amino acids. The germline V gene encodes CDR1 MDHEN and CDR2 SYDVKM. CDR3 DNA: TGTGCCAGCGGGGGGATCAGGGCGAGCTCCTATAATTCACCCCTCCACTTT. Translating it yields CASGGIRASSYNSPLHF.

This clone came up once. This rearrangement joins TRBV6-5 to TRBJ2-7; 10 bases are a match to TRBD1. There are 14 residues in the CDR3. J lost 3 bases, V lost 7 bases, and 6 bases had no gene match. Germline V gives CDR1 MNHEY, CDR2 SVGAGI. CDR3 bases: TGTGCCAGCACCAAGAGGACAGGGGGCTACGAGCAGTACTTC. Translated, it gives CASTKRTGGYEQYF.

The J gene is TRBJ2-1, the V gene TRBV6-4; TRBD2 agrees at 15 bases. The junction had 4 bases not matched to a gene; V was cut back by 6 bases and J by 7 bases. This CDR3 has 15 residues. The germline V gene encodes CDR1 MRHNA and CDR2 SNTAGT. CDR3 in DNA: TGTGCCAGCAGCCCCGGGACTAGCGGGAGGAATGAGCAGTTCTTC. This translates into CASSPGTSGRNEQFF.

V and J are TRBV27 and TRBJ2-1; TRBD2 might be the D (7 bases). Germline assignment: CDR1 MNHEY and CDR2 SMNVEV (reference sequence). CDR3 size: 15 residues. V lost 4 bases and J lost 3, with 13 bases in between. CDR3 loop: CASSSGGWIYNEQFF. In DNA, the CDR3 is TGTGCCAGCAGTTCGGGGGGCTGGATCTACAATGAGCAGTTCTTC.